This T cell receptor beta chain was identified in a study of T cell responses to AZD1222 COVID-19 vaccine. General observations from the study: The donors showed a predominance of white British ancestry and of females, with possible underestimation of clonal diversity. Along spike, vaccine-associated CD4 TCRs were found throughout, with dominance at 160-218 and 743-854. The reported proportion of spike-specific TCRs targeting unmutated variant regions was nearly half.

The CDR3 is 14 residues long. CDR1 is SGHRS, CDR2 YFSETQ, per germline. V dropped 4 bases and J dropped 2; count of bases not matched to a gene: 5. On this clone itself: Antigen unknown.

Sequenced by immunoSEQ multiplex PCR; TCRdb stores in-frame clones only, minus some. Of roughly 100,000 clones in the sample, nearly 90% were seen once. Sequencing was performed on peripheral blood, taken 28 days after the second AZD1222 dose. This rearrangement joins TRBV5-1 to TRBJ1-2; TRBD1 agrees at 7 bases. The sequence was collected from an adult who received the AZD1222 COVID-19 vaccine. The CDR3 spells CASSTETGNYGYTF. CDR3 bases: TGCGCCAGCAGCACCGAGACAGGGAACTATGGCTACACCTTC.